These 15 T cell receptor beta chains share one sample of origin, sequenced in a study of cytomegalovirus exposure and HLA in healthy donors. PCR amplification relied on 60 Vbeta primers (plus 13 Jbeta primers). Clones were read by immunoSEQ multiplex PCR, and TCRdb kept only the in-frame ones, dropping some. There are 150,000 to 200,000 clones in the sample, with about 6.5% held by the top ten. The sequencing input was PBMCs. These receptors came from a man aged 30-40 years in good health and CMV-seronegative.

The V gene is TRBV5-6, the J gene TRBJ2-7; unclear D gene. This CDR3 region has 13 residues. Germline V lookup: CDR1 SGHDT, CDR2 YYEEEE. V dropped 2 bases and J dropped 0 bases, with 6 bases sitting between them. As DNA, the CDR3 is TGTGCCAGCAGCTTCATTAGCTCCTACGAGCAGTACTTC. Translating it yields CASSFISSYEQYF.

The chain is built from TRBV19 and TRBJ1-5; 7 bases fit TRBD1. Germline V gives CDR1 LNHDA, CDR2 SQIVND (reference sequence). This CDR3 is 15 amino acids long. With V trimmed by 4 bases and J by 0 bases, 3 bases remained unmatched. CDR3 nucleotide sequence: TGTGCCAGTAGTAGACAGGGTGGTAGCAATCAGCCCCAGCATTTT. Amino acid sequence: CASSRQGGSNQPQHF.

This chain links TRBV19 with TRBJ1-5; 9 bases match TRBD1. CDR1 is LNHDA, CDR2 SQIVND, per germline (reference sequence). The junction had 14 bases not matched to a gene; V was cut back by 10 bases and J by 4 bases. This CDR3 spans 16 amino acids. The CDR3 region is CATKETAGTGNQPQHF. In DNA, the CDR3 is TGTGCCACGAAAGAGACCGCCGGGACAGGGAATCAGCCCCAGCATTTT.

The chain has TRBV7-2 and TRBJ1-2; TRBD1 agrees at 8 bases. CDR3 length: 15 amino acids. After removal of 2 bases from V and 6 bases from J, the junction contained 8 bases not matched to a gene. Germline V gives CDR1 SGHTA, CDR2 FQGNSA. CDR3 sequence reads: CASSLRTGTEDGYTF. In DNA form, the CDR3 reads TGTGCCAGCAGCTTAAGGACAGGGACGGAGGATGGCTACACCTTC.

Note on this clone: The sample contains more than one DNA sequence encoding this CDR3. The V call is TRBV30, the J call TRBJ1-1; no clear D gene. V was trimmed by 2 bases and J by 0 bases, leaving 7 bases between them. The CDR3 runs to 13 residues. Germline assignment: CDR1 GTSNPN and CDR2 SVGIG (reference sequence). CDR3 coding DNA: TGTGCCTGGAGTCGGGAACTGAACACTGAAGCTTTCTTT. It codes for CAWSRELNTEAFF.

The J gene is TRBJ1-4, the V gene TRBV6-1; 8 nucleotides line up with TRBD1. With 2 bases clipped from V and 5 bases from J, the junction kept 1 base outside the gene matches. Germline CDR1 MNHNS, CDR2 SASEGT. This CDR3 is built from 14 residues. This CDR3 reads CASSEHRGNEKLFF. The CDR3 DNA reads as TGTGCCAGCAGTGAACACAGGGGGAATGAAAAACTGTTTTTT.

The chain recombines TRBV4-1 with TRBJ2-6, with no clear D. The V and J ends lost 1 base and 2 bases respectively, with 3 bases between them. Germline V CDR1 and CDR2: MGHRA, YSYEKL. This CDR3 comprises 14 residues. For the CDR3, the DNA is TGCGCCAGCAGCCAAGCCACTGGGGCCAACGTCCTGACTTTC. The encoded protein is CASSQATGANVLTF.

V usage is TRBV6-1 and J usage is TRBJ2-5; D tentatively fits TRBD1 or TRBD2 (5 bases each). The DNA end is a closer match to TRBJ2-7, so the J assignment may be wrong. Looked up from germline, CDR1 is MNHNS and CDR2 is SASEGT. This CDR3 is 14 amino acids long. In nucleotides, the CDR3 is TGTGCCAGCAGTGAAGCGCTTGGGGGCTACGAGCAGTACTTC. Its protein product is CASSEALGGYEQYF.

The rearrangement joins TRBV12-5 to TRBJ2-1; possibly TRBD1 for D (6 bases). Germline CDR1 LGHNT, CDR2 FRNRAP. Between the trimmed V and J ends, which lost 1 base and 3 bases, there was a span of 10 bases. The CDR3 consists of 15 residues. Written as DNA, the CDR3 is TGTGCTAGTGGTTTGGGGGGGCTTGACTACAATGAGCAGTTCTTC. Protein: CASGLGGLDYNEQFF.

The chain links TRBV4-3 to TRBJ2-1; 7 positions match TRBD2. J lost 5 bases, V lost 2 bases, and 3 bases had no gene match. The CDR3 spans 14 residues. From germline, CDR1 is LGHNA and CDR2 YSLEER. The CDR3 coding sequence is TGCGCCAGCAGCCAAAGGCTAGCGGACAATGAGCAGTTCTTC. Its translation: CASSQRLADNEQFF.

The CDR3 nucleotides are TGTGCCAGCAGCGTAGACTACAGGTCTGGCACTGAAGCTTTCTTT. This translates into CASSVDYRSGTEAFF. The rearrangement links TRBV9 to TRBJ1-1, with D possibly matching TRBD1 (5 bases). The germline V gene has CDR1 SGDLS and CDR2 YYNGEE. V shed 0 bases and J shed 4 bases, with 13 bases lying between them. The CDR3 is made up of 15 amino acids. The whole variable domain, remainder taken from reference TRBV9 and TRBJ1-1, is DSGVTQTPKHLITATGQRVTLRCSPRSGDLSVYWYQQSLDQGLQFLIQYYNGEERAKGNILERFSAQQFPDLHSELNLSSLELGDSALYFCASSVDYRSGTEAFFGQGTRLTVV.

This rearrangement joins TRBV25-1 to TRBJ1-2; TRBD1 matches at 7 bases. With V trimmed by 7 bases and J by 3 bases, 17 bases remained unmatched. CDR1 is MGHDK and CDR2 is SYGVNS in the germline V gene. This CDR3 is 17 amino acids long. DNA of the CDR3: TGTGCCAGCATCGGAGACAGGGCCAGACCAGAGGACTATGGCTACACCTTC. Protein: CASIGDRARPEDYGYTF.

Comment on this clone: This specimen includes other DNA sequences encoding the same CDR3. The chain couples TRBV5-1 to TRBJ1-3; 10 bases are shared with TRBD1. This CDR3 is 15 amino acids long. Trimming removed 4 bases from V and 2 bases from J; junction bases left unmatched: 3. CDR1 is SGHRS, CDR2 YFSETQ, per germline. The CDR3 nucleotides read TGCGCCAGCAGCCTCGGACAGGGGGCTGGAAACACCATATATTTT. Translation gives CASSLGQGAGNTIYF.

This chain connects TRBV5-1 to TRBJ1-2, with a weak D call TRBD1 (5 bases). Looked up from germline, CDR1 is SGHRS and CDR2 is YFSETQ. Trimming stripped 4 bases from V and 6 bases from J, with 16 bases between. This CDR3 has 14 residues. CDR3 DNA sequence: TGCGCCAGCAGCGCGGGGGGAGGGGACGATGGCTACACCTTC. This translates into CASSAGGGDDGYTF.

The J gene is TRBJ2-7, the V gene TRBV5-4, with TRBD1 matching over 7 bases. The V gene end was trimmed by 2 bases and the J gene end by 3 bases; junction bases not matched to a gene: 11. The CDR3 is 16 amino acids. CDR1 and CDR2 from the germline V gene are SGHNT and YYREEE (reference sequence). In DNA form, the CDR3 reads TGTGCCAGCAGCTTTTACAGACAGGGTAAAGGCTACGAGCAGTACTTC. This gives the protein CASSFYRQGKGYEQYF. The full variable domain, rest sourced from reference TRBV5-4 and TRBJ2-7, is ETGVTQSPTHLIKTRGQQVTLRCSSQSGHNTVSWYQQALGQGPQFIFQYYREEENGRGNFPPRFSGLQFPNYSSELNVNALELDDSALYLCASSFYRQGKGYEQYFGPGTRLTVT.